The sequence of this TCR beta chain was determined in a study of T cells in Graves' hyperthyroidism and ophthalmopathy. Study-level findings and limits: In the blood, most expanded thyroid clonotypes above 0.001 appeared as well.

The study defined stable Graves' hyperthyroidism as no ophthalmopathy progression within 18 months. Germline V gene lookup returns CDR1 MGHDK and CDR2 SYGVNS. Unmatched junction bases numbered 2, after V lost 4 bases and J lost 5 bases. CDR3 length: 13 amino acids. Amplified TCR beta CDR3 regions derived from RNA transcripts. The primer set for the first-round RT-PCR of the TCR CDR3 was HTBI. TCRdb used MiXCR to reprocess the multiplex PCR reads, holding one entry per CDR3 protein. The top ten hold around 5.3% of the sample, which has approximately 420,000 distinct CDR3 sequences, roughly an eighth seen once. For this clonotype: As yet, its antigen is unknown.

The sample taken for sequencing was blood. The rearrangement uses TRBV25-1 and TRBJ1-5; TRBD1 matches 7 bases. The receptor was derived from a woman aged 18-30 years with Graves' hyperthyroidism. The CDR3 DNA reads as TGTGCCAGCAGTGTGGGACAGTATCAGCCCCAGCATTTT. Amino acids: CASSVGQYQPQHF.